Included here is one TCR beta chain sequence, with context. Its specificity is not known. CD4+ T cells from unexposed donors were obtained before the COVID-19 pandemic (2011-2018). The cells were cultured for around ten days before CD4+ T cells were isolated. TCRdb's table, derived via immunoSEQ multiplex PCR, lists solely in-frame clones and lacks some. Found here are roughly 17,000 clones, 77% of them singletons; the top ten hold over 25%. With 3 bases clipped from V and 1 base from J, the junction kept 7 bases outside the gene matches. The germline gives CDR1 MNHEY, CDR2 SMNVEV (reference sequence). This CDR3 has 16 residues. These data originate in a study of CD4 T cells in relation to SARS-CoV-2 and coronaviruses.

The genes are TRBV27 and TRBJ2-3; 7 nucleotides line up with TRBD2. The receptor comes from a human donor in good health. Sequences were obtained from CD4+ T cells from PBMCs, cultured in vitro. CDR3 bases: TGTGCCAGCAGTTTGATGCGGGGAGGGGGCACAGATACGCAGTATTTT. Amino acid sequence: CASSLMRGGGTDTQYF.